This T cell receptor (beta chain) appears in the sequencing data of a study of T cell changes during pregnancy in multiple sclerosis. TCRdb keeps only in-frame clones here, not all; method: immunoSEQ multiplex PCR. The sample has 60,000 to 90,000 clones, roughly 91% seen once; the top ten hold 2% to 3%. V lost 4 bases and J lost 1, with 29 bases in between. CDR1 and CDR2 (germline): SGHTS, YDEGEE. The CDR3 is 20 residues long. The chain uses TRBV5-8 and TRBJ2-5; the D gene is possibly TRBD2 (6 bases). The source is a female donor in good health, enrolled as a control in a pregnancy study. The starting material was peripheral blood, obtained after pregnancy. The DNA for the CDR3 is TGTGCCAGCAGCCTGAACGTGGTGGCGGGAACTCTCTGGTCCCAAGAGACCCAGTACTTC. As protein: CASSLNVVAGTLWSQETQYF.